The subject of this entry is one TCR beta chain. This sample is drawn from a study of T cell changes during pregnancy in multiple sclerosis. The method was immunoSEQ multiplex PCR; TCRdb's version includes in-frame clones alone and lacks a portion of them. The sample holds roughly 100,000 clones, just under 95% seen once. Between the trimmed V and J ends, which lost 4 bases and 3 bases, there was a span of 15 bases. The germline V gene has CDR1 LGHNA and CDR2 YNFKEQ. This CDR3 has 16 amino acids. The sample here was peripheral blood, taken after pregnancy. V usage is TRBV4-2 and J usage is TRBJ2-2; maybe TRBD1 (6 bases). This sequence was found in a female donor with multiple sclerosis, enrolled in a pregnancy study. CDR3 residues: CASSLGQPGDTGELFF. CDR3 DNA sequence: TGTGCCAGCAGCCTCGGACAGCCAGGAGACACCGGGGAGCTGTTTTTT.